This TCR beta chain derives from a study of graft-versus-host responses after intestinal transplantation. Study overall: Transplant recipients had multivisceral, liver-intestinal, or isolated intestinal grafts. Induction with anti-thymocyte globulin, then tacrolimus and steroids for roughly three years, was given to all recipients. General observations from the study: Allografts carried high graft-versus-host to host-versus-graft clonal ratios in patients having graft-donor T cell macrochimerism.

Upon completion of the reaction, proliferating CFSE-low responders, both CD3+CD4+ and CD3+CD8+, were sorted. Assay used: immunoSEQ multiplex PCR; TCRdb lists only in-frame clones, some missing. The repertoire holds around 20,000 clones, with about 45% as singletons. The V segment lost 3 bases and the J segment 2 bases; nucleotides outside the gene matches: 4. The CDR3 runs 15 residues. The germline gives CDR1 MGHRA, CDR2 YSYEKL. This clone was seen only a few times. V usage is TRBV4-1 and J usage is TRBJ2-3; 8 bases align to TRBD2. Sample: alloreactive CD4+ T cells from a mixed lymphocyte reaction culture, taken before intestinal transplant. Regarding subset: CFSE-low proliferating T cells sorted from roughly six-day pre-transplant mixed lymphocyte reaction (GvH or HvG direction). The clonotype was recovered from a human patient who received an intestinal transplant. CDR3 residues: CASSQGLVFTDTQYF. As DNA, the CDR3 is TGCGCCAGCAGCCAGGGACTAGTATTCACAGATACGCAGTATTTT.